The clone carrying this TCR beta chain came up a few times. The target antigen is unknown. The record originates from a study of identical twins. Findings and caveats of the study: Insertions were reduced in abundant cord blood beta clonotypes but not in memory repertoires. Researchers reported weaker excess twin sharing in beta out-of-frame sequences.

V was cut by 5 bases and J by 6 bases, with 22 bases left in between. The CDR3 loop spans 16 amino acids. Per the germline V gene, CDR1 is SEHNR and CDR2 is FQNEAQ (reference sequence). Each CDR3 protein gets one entry after TCRdb re-called the 5' RACE reads with MiXCR. The table lists about 490,000 distinct CDR3 sequences, about 15% of them singletons. The same specimen was also included in a second study, on yellow fever vaccine responses in identical twins.

The V call is TRBV7-9, the J call TRBJ1-2; TRBD1 might be the D (5 bases). Sequencing was performed on CD4+ T cells sorted from blood. The sequence was obtained from a woman between 18 and 29 years old in good health. CDR3 region: CASSVGGVRDLNGYTF. In DNA form, the CDR3 reads TGTGCCAGCAGCGTGGGGGGTGTCCGGGATCTTAATGGCTACACCTTC.